The sequence of this T cell receptor (beta chain) was determined in a study of identical twins. Findings and limits, study-wide: Analyses of zero insertions could be partly confounded by invariant MAIT and iNKT cells.

Germline-derived CDR1 and CDR2 are ENHRY and SYGVKD. V was clipped by 10 bases and J by 2 bases; unmatched bases: 4. CDR3 length: 13 amino acids. From the 5' RACE reads, TCRdb called clonotypes with MiXCR, one entry per CDR3 protein. The sample includes 700,000 to 950,000 distinct CDR3 sequences, 9% to 15% of them seen just once. This clonotype came up a few times. The antigen is undetermined. The same sample was also studied in work on yellow fever vaccine responses in identical twins.

The chain is built from TRBV10-3 and TRBJ2-7, with 11 bases that match TRBD2. This sequence originates from a woman under 30 in good health. The sequenced sample consisted of PBMCs. The CDR3 sequence: CATVAGGAYEQYF. CDR3 coding DNA: TGTGCCACCGTAGCGGGAGGGGCCTACGAGCAGTACTTC.